This T cell receptor beta chain was sequenced in a study of blood T cell repertoires in COVID-19. Overall study context: PBMCs, B-cell-depleted T cells, or T cells provided the cDNA or gDNA that made up the material.

Germline loops: CDR1 SNHLY, CDR2 FYNNEI. J gave up 7 bases and V 10 bases, and 4 bases lay outside the gene matches. This CDR3 region has 11 residues. As originally analysed: Nucleated cell counts were estimated from reference gene primer amplification. Some clones are missing from TCRdb's copy, which holds only in-frame ones; the method was immunoSEQ multiplex PCR. V and J calls and clone size are given by that table; D and trimming were obtained from the DNA. The sample comprises approximately 70,000 clones, about four fifths of which are singletons, and roughly 4.7% rests with the top ten. Sequenced: peripheral blood. This receptor was identified in an older woman with acute or convalescent COVID-19. The J gene is TRBJ2-7, the V gene TRBV2; 10 bases are shared with TRBD1. Here the CDR3 reads CATGTGVEQYF. DNA of the CDR3: TGTGCCACCGGGACAGGGGTAGAGCAGTACTTC.